The rows below give T cell receptor beta chains drawn from one sample of a study of blood T cell repertoires in COVID-19. Sequencing was performed with immunoSEQ multiplex PCR; in TCRdb, only in-frame clones are kept and a portion is missing. Counted here are 200,000 to 300,000 clones, roughly 86% occurring once; the ten biggest clones make up around 1.5%. The sequencing sample was made of peripheral blood. The source of these receptors is a woman aged 55 to 70 who had recovered from COVID-19. The CDR3 runs from the conserved cysteine through the conserved F or W. The D gene is left open where the match is weak. Some rows mark clone size as missing; the rest say once, few, many or name a class of expanded clone.

J | V | size | D | CDR3 | DNA
TRBJ2-5 | TRBV20-1 | once | - | CSASTGGGETQYF | TGCAGTGCTAGTACGGGGGGCGGGGAGACCCAGTACTTC
TRBJ1-1 | TRBV6-1 | - | - | CASSESVEAFF | TGTGCCAGCAGTGAATCAGTTGAAGCTTTCTTT
TRBJ1-5 | TRBV12-2 | - | - | CASRPPLRQPCNQPQHF | TGTGCAAGTCGCCCTCCCTTGCGACAACCCTGCAATCAGCCCCAGCATTTT
TRBJ1-2 | TRBV5-4 | - | - | CASSGYKPGYTF | TGTGCCAGCAGCGGTTATAAGCCGGGCTACACCTTC
TRBJ2-6 | TRBV5-6 | - | - | CASSLLTSGANVLTF | TGTGCCAGCAGCTTACTGACTTCTGGGGCCAACGTCCTGACTTTC
TRBJ1-1 | TRBV15 | - | - | CATSRQLGHTEAFF | TGTGCCACCAGCAGGCAACTTGGGCACACTGAAGCTTTCTTT
TRBJ2-5 | TRBV29-1 | - | - | CSFGGETQYF | TGCAGCTTCGGTGGAGAGACCCAGTACTTC
TRBJ2-6 | TRBV16 | - | - | CASSPLGVRGTGANVLTF | TGTGCCAGCAGCCCTTTGGGCGTCAGGGGCACTGGGGCCAACGTCCTGACTTTC
TRBJ2-3 | TRBV7-6 | - | TRBD1 | CARTRDRPLLSTDTQYF | TGTGCCAGAACGAGGGACAGACCCCTACTGAGCACAGATACGCAGTATTTT
TRBJ1-1 | TRBV7-2 | - | - | CASSLDNWGNTEAFF | TGTGCCAGCAGCTTAGATAACTGGGGCAACACTGAAGCTTTCTTT
TRBJ1-5 | TRBV9 | - | - | CASSVTGGWQPQHF | TGTGCCAGCAGCGTAACGGGGGGTTGGCAGCCCCAGCATTTT
TRBJ2-1 | TRBV10-3 | - | - | CAIGGPPSYNEQFF | TGTGCCATAGGAGGGCCCCCCTCCTACAATGAGCAGTTCTTC
TRBJ2-5 | TRBV18 | - | TRBD2 | CASSPEAGGQETQYF | TGTGCCAGCTCACCAGAGGCGGGGGGACAAGAGACCCAGTACTTC
TRBJ1-1 | TRBV7-2 | few | - | CASSPRWGLDTEAFF | TGTGCCAGCAGCCCGAGGTGGGGCTTGGACACTGAAGCTTTCTTT
TRBJ1-6 | TRBV7-6 | - | TRBD1 | CASSFRGQDRSPLHF | TGTGCCAGCAGCTTTCGGGGACAGGATAGGTCACCCCTCCACTTT
TRBJ1-1 | TRBV7-9 | - | - | CASSLGGITEAFF | TGTGCCAGCAGCCTGGGGGGTATTACTGAAGCTTTCTTT
TRBJ2-7 | TRBV6-5 | - | TRBD1 | CASTDRGLYEQYF | TGTGCCAGCACAGACAGGGGGCTCTACGAGCAGTACTTC
TRBJ1-6 | TRBV18 | - | TRBD1 | CASSSVDRGFRSPLHF | TGTGCCAGCTCATCCGTAGACAGGGGTTTTCGTTCACCCCTCCACTTT
TRBJ1-1 | TRBV5-6 | - | - | CASSLAGTPNTEAFF | TGTGCCAGCAGCTTGGCCGGGACACCTAACACTGAAGCTTTCTTT
TRBJ2-7 | TRBV28 | - | TRBD2 | CASSLWGLAGTSGEQYF | TGTGCCAGCAGTTTATGGGGACTAGCGGGGACGAGTGGCGAGCAGTACTTC
TRBJ1-1 | TRBV19 | once | - | CASRPPVVDTEAFF | TGTGCCAGTAGGCCCCCGGTGGTTGACACTGAAGCTTTCTTT
TRBJ1-4 | TRBV11-2 | - | - | CASSLSFGGGEKLFF | TGTGCCAGCAGCTTGAGTTTTGGGGGCGGTGAAAAACTGTTTTTT
TRBJ2-7 | TRBV3-1/TRBV3-2 | - | - | CASSQDQAGRSYEQYF | TGTGCCAGCAGCCAAGATCAAGCGGGCCGCTCCTACGAGCAGTACTTC